The 30 T cell receptor beta chains in this list originate from one sample, sequenced in a study of T cell responses to AZD1222 COVID-19 vaccine (dated by TCRdb to about 2021). What this sample's time point label stands for: about 28 days (+/-7) after the second vaccine dose. The library was generated by the immunoSEQ multiplex PCR assay. As stored in TCRdb, this immuneACCESS dataset retains in-frame rearrangements with V and J assigned. A fraction of the clones does not appear; measured against another copy, unresolved V genes explain less than half of the discrepancy, and the remainder lacks a known reason. Counted in this sample were approximately 120,000 clones; 85% to 90% of them appeared once. The top ten hold approximately 4.7% of the sample. The specimen was peripheral blood, collected 28 days after the second AZD1222 dose. Receptors were obtained from an adult who received the AZD1222 COVID-19 vaccine.

This clone was observed a single time. CDR3 DNA sequence: TGTGCCAGCAGCCTGGGGACTAGCGGGGGGGCCAAGGACAATGAGCAGTTCTTC. Protein: CASSLGTSGGAKDNEQFF. The chain links TRBV5-4 to TRBJ2-1; 16 nucleotides line up with TRBD2. V lost 4 bases, J lost 5 bases, and 9 bases stayed unmatched. CDR1 and CDR2 from the germline V gene are SGHNT and YYREEE (reference sequence). This CDR3 has 18 residues.

The J gene is TRBJ1-6, the V gene TRBV6-5; 10 bases are shared with TRBD1. This CDR3 has 14 residues. Unmatched junction bases numbered 10, after V lost 6 bases and J lost 14 bases. Looked up from germline, CDR1 is MNHEY and CDR2 is SVGAGI. In DNA, the CDR3 is TGTGCCAGCAGCCTAGACAGGGGGCAACAGTCCCTCCACTTT. It specifies CASSLDRGQQSLHF.

The chain joins TRBV5-4 to TRBJ1-2; possibly TRBD1 for D (6 bases). Trimming removed 1 base at V and 10 bases at J, with 14 bases between. Germline CDR1 and CDR2: SGHNT and YYREEE (reference sequence). The CDR3 contains 13 residues. In DNA form, the CDR3 reads TGTGCCAGCAGCTTGACGGGACACCCTTTCTACACCTTC. Translating gives CASSLTGHPFYTF.

This rearrangement joins TRBV6-5 to TRBJ1-1; TRBD1 matches 7 bases. Germline V lookup: CDR1 MNHEY, CDR2 SVGAGI. Germline trimming cut 5 bases from V and 4 bases from J; bases unmatched to any gene: 4. The CDR3 runs to 13 residues. CDR3 protein: CASSRGLGTEAFF. CDR3 nucleotide sequence: TGTGCCAGCAGTAGGGGGCTGGGCACTGAAGCTTTCTTT.

The V call is TRBV11-2, the J call TRBJ1-5; the D gene is possibly TRBD1 (5 bases). This CDR3 region has 17 residues. V was pared by 1 base and J by 3 bases, with 16 bases between. Germline lookup yields CDR1 SGHAT and CDR2 FQNNGV. The CDR3 sequence is CASSLGTGAGNNQPQHF. The CDR3, as DNA: TGTGCCAGCAGCTTAGGAACAGGCGCGGGGAACAATCAGCCCCAGCATTTT.

The V gene is TRBV30, the J gene TRBJ1-6; D not resolved. V was clipped by 2 bases and J by 5 bases, with 7 bases between them. The CDR3 is 13 residues long. Per germline, CDR1 GTSNPN and CDR2 SVGIG (reference sequence). CDR3 residues: CAWSRADNSPLHF. In nucleotides, the CDR3 is TGTGCCTGGAGTAGGGCGGATAATTCACCCCTCCACTTT.

The rearrangement uses TRBV28 and TRBJ1-3; D is uncertain. Germline-derived CDR1 and CDR2 are MDHEN and SYDVKM. Trimming shortened V by 5 bases and J by 1 base, and 12 bases separated the two germline ends. The length of the CDR3 is 15 residues. CDR3 in amino acids: CASSPQLISGNTIYF. The CDR3 DNA sequence: TGTGCCAGCAGTCCCCAGCTGATATCTGGAAACACCATATATTTT. The variable domain in full, completed from reference TRBV28 and TRBJ1-3, reads DVKVTQSSRYLVKRTGEKVFLECVQDMDHENMFWYRQDPGLGLRLIYFSYDVKMKEKGDIPEGYSVSREKKERFSLILESASTNQTSMYLCASSPQLISGNTIYFGEGSWLTVV.

The chain is built from TRBV7-2 and TRBJ1-1; D remains ambiguous. CDR1 is SGHTA and CDR2 is FQGNSA in the germline V gene. The CDR3 totals 14 residues. V lost 1 base, J lost 4 bases, and 10 bases lay in between. Here the CDR3 reads CASSLVGLGTEAFF. In nucleotides, the CDR3 is TGTGCCAGCAGCTTAGTGGGCCTTGGCACTGAAGCTTTCTTT.

V usage is TRBV7-9 and J usage is TRBJ1-5; 8 bases are a match to TRBD1. Germline-derived CDR1 and CDR2 are SEHNR and FQNEAQ (reference sequence). This CDR3 is 15 amino acids long. After removal of 5 bases from V and 5 bases from J, the junction contained 8 bases not matched to a gene. The CDR3 sequence is CASSAIGDRYQPQHF. The CDR3 nucleotides read TGTGCCAGCAGCGCCATTGGGGACAGGTATCAGCCCCAGCATTTT. Full variable domain (outside the CDR3, taken from reference TRBV7-9 and TRBJ1-5): DTGVSQNPRHKITKRGQNVTFRCDPISEHNRLYWYRQTLGQGPEFLTYFQNEAQLEKSRLLSDRFSAERPKGSFSTLEIQRTEQGDSAMYLCASSAIGDRYQPQHFGDGTRLSIL.

J is TRBJ1-5 and V is TRBV28; TRBD1 agrees at 7 bases. This CDR3 is built from 13 residues. Per germline, CDR1 MDHEN and CDR2 SYDVKM. Trimming took 5 bases from V and 7 from J; bases not matched to a gene: 5. The CDR3 DNA sequence: TGTGCCAGCAGTAACACAGGGGTCCAGCCCCAGCATTTT. Protein sequence: CASSNTGVQPQHF.

The table lists this clone with a count of one. The J gene is TRBJ2-5, the V gene TRBV7-9, with D uncertain. Trimming took 0 bases from V and 4 from J, leaving 3 bases between them. Germline V lookup: CDR1 SEHNR, CDR2 FQNEAQ (reference sequence). The CDR3 extends over 12 amino acids. This chain's CDR3 is CASSLALETQYF. The DNA for the CDR3 is TGTGCCAGCAGCTTAGCATTAGAGACCCAGTACTTC.

The genes are TRBV2 and TRBJ1-5; D is unclear. Trimming pared 4 bases from V and 3 bases from J, leaving 13 bases between. CDR1 is SNHLY and CDR2 is FYNNEI in the germline V gene. This CDR3 is built from 15 residues. CDR3 coding DNA: TGTGCCAGCAGTGTTGGGCGGTCTGACAATCAGCCCCAGCATTTT. Translating it yields CASSVGRSDNQPQHF.

The V gene is TRBV6-5, the J gene TRBJ2-3; D may correspond to TRBD1 or TRBD2 (6 bases each). V shed 6 bases and J shed 0 bases, with 13 bases lying between them. The CDR3 runs 15 residues. Looked up from germline, CDR1 is MNHEY and CDR2 is SVGAGI. Here the CDR3 reads CASRGAGTSTDTQYF. The CDR3 nucleotides read TGTGCCAGCAGGGGGGCGGGGACTAGCACAGATACGCAGTATTTT.

The V call is TRBV12-3 or TRBV12-4, the J call TRBJ1-2; 7 bases are a match to TRBD1. The CDR3 runs to 13 residues. Trimming took 6 bases from V and 4 from J; bases not matched to a gene: 5. The CDR3 is CASSRQGVYGYTF. The CDR3 nucleotides read TGTGCCAGCAGCCGACAGGGCGTCTATGGCTACACCTTC.

V and J are TRBV7-8 and TRBJ2-3, with 9 positions matching TRBD2. The CDR3 runs 16 residues. The germline CDR1 and CDR2 sequences are SGHVS and FQNEAQ. V gave up 5 bases and J gave up 1 base; unmatched junction bases: 7. The DNA of the CDR3 is TGTGCCAGCAGCCCAATAGCGGGGGCCGGCACAGATACGCAGTATTTT. Encoded protein: CASSPIAGAGTDTQYF.

The chain joins TRBV7-9 to TRBJ1-6; TRBD1 is a possible D gene (6 bases). The CDR3 is 14 amino acids. Germline CDR1 is SEHNR and CDR2 is FQNEAQ (reference sequence). Trimming took 8 bases from V and 9 from J, leaving 17 bases between them. The CDR3 reads CASGRWGPGSPLHF. The DNA of the CDR3 is TGTGCCAGCGGCCGTTGGGGGCCGGGTTCACCCCTCCACTTT. The full variable domain, in which reference TRBV7-9 and TRBJ1-6 provide the parts outside the CDR3, is DTGVSQNPRHKITKRGQNVTFRCDPISEHNRLYWYRQTLGQGPEFLTYFQNEAQLEKSRLLSDRFSAERPKGSFSTLEIQRTEQGDSAMYLCASGRWGPGSPLHFGNGTRLTVT.

Only a few counts were recorded for this clone. The J gene is TRBJ2-7, the V gene TRBV3-1 (or the pseudogene TRBV3-2); 12 nucleotides align to TRBD2. In germline, CDR1 is LGHDT, CDR2 YNNKEL (reference sequence). Losses at the gene ends were 4 bases for V and 3 bases for J; bases not matched to a gene: 4. This CDR3 region has 15 residues. The CDR3 sequence: CASSPRTSGIYEQYF. In DNA form, the CDR3 reads TGTGCCAGCAGCCCCCGGACTAGCGGGATCTACGAGCAGTACTTC.

The rearrangement joins TRBV6-5 to TRBJ2-3, with a weak D call TRBD2 (6 bases). Germline V CDR1 and CDR2: MNHEY, SVGAGI. The CDR3 totals 13 residues. V lost 8 bases, J lost 2 bases, and 11 bases lay in between. The DNA for the CDR3 is TGTGCCAGCGGGGGGAGTCCCACAGATACGCAGTATTTT. This gives the protein CASGGSPTDTQYF.

The chain has TRBV5-1 and TRBJ1-3; D is possibly TRBD1 (5 bases). CDR1 is SGHRS and CDR2 is YFSETQ in the germline V gene. The V gene lost 3 bases and the J gene lost 7 bases, with 20 bases spanning the gap. This CDR3 region has 16 residues. CDR3: CASSSSGTVVGNTIYF. CDR3 in DNA: TGCGCCAGCAGCTCGTCCGGGACGGTCGTCGGCAACACCATATATTTT.

The chain is built from TRBV28 and TRBJ1-5, with TRBD1 matching over 7 bases. The CDR3 is 16 amino acids. The germline gives CDR1 MDHEN, CDR2 SYDVKM. The junction had 10 bases not matched to a gene; V was cut back by 4 bases and J by 4 bases. CDR3 in amino acids: CASSYRQGPGNQPQHF. The CDR3 nucleotides read TGTGCCAGCAGTTATCGACAGGGACCTGGGAATCAGCCCCAGCATTTT.

The chain couples TRBV5-8 to TRBJ2-5; 8 bases agree with TRBD2. Germline V gene data show CDR1 as SGHTS and CDR2 as YDEGEE. V shed 1 base, J shed 5 bases, and the junction held 7 bases outside the gene matches. CDR3 length: 15 residues. The CDR3 DNA sequence: TGTGCCAGCAGCTTGTGGGTAGCGGGGACGGAGACCCAGTACTTC. Encoded protein: CASSLWVAGTETQYF. Using reference TRBV5-8 and TRBJ2-5 for the parts outside the CDR3, the full variable domain is EAGVTQSPTHLIKTRGQQATLRCSPISGHTSVYWYQQALGLGLQFLLWYDEGEERNRGNFPPRFSGRQFPNYSSELNVNALELEDSALYLCASSLWVAGTETQYFGPGTRLLVL.

The table lists this clone with a count of one. CDR3 loop: CASSLGDRAVATNEKLFF. CDR3 bases: TGTGCCAGCAGCTTAGGGGACCGGGCAGTTGCAACTAATGAAAAACTGTTTTTT. The chain carries TRBV7-9 and TRBJ1-4; D perhaps matches TRBD1 (5 bases). V was cut by 1 base and J by 0 bases, with 15 bases left in between. This CDR3 comprises 18 residues. Per the germline V gene, CDR1 is SEHNR and CDR2 is FQNEAQ (reference sequence).

The chain joins TRBV5-1 to TRBJ2-7; the D is unclear. The CDR3 is 13 amino acids. The V gene's germline CDR1 is SGHRS and CDR2 YFSETQ. The germline V and J ends were trimmed by 4 bases and 2 bases, with 10 bases remaining between them. DNA for the CDR3: TGCGCCAGCAGCCCCTCCGGCCCCTACGAGCAGTACTTC. It codes for CASSPSGPYEQYF.

This rearrangement joins TRBV11-1 to TRBJ1-1, with D hard to call. Germline CDR1 is SGHAT and CDR2 is FQDESV (reference sequence). The V end was cut by 1 base, the J end by 5 bases, with 8 bases between. This CDR3 has 13 amino acids. The CDR3 DNA reads as TGTGCCAGCAGCTTAGAAACGGGGACTGAAGCTTTCTTT. Amino acids: CASSLETGTEAFF.

The gene calls are TRBV11-1 and TRBJ2-3; TRBD2 matches at 7 bases. Unmatched junction bases numbered 6, after V lost 3 bases and J lost 0 bases. Germline V gene lookup returns CDR1 SGHAT and CDR2 FQDESV (reference sequence). There are 16 residues in the CDR3. CDR3 sequence (DNA): TGTGCCAGCAGCTTCGGGGAGGGAACTAGCACAGATACGCAGTATTTT. It codes for CASSFGEGTSTDTQYF.

V gene TRBV24-1 combines with J gene TRBJ2-7; D unclear. Per germline, CDR1 KGHDR and CDR2 SFDVKD. With 5 bases removed from V and 1 base from J, the gap between germline ends came to 5 bases. This CDR3 comprises 12 residues. CDR3 nucleotide sequence: TGTGCCACCAGTGGAAGTTCCTACGAGCAGTACTTC. Translation gives CATSGSSYEQYF.

The rearrangement uses TRBV28 and TRBJ1-4; D might be TRBD1 (6 bases). From germline, CDR1 is MDHEN and CDR2 SYDVKM. Deletions cut 4 bases from V and 5 bases from J, with 14 bases between. CDR3 size: 15 residues. For the CDR3, the DNA is TGTGCCAGCAGTTCCAACAGGGCCCAAAATGAAAAACTGTTTTTT. This encodes CASSSNRAQNEKLFF.

The gene calls are TRBV25-1 and TRBJ1-5; no reliable D call. The CDR3 has 11 amino acids. V lost 5 bases and J 1 base, leaving 0 bases between the germline ends. Germline V gives CDR1 MGHDK, CDR2 SYGVNS. CDR3 nucleotide sequence: TGTGCCAGCAGTAGCAATCAGCCCCAGCATTTT. Protein: CASSSNQPQHF.

The rearrangement uses TRBV11-2 and TRBJ2-7; 9 nucleotides agree with TRBD1. V lost 8 bases to trimming and J lost 5 bases; unmatched junction nucleotides: 13. The CDR3 runs to 15 residues. Germline CDR1 is SGHAT and CDR2 is FQNNGV. CDR3 DNA sequence: TGTGCCAGCCGTTTGGGGGGGGGACAGGGCAACGAGCAGTACTTC. The encoded protein is CASRLGGGQGNEQYF.

The V gene is TRBV7-6, the J gene TRBJ2-7; 8 nucleotides line up with TRBD2. The CDR3 length is 14 residues. V gave up 5 bases and J gave up 5 bases; unmatched junction bases: 8. Germline CDR1 is SGHVS and CDR2 is FNYEAQ. CDR3 sequence: CASSPRISGDEQYF. The CDR3 coding sequence is TGTGCCAGCAGCCCCCGGATTAGCGGGGACGAGCAGTACTTC.